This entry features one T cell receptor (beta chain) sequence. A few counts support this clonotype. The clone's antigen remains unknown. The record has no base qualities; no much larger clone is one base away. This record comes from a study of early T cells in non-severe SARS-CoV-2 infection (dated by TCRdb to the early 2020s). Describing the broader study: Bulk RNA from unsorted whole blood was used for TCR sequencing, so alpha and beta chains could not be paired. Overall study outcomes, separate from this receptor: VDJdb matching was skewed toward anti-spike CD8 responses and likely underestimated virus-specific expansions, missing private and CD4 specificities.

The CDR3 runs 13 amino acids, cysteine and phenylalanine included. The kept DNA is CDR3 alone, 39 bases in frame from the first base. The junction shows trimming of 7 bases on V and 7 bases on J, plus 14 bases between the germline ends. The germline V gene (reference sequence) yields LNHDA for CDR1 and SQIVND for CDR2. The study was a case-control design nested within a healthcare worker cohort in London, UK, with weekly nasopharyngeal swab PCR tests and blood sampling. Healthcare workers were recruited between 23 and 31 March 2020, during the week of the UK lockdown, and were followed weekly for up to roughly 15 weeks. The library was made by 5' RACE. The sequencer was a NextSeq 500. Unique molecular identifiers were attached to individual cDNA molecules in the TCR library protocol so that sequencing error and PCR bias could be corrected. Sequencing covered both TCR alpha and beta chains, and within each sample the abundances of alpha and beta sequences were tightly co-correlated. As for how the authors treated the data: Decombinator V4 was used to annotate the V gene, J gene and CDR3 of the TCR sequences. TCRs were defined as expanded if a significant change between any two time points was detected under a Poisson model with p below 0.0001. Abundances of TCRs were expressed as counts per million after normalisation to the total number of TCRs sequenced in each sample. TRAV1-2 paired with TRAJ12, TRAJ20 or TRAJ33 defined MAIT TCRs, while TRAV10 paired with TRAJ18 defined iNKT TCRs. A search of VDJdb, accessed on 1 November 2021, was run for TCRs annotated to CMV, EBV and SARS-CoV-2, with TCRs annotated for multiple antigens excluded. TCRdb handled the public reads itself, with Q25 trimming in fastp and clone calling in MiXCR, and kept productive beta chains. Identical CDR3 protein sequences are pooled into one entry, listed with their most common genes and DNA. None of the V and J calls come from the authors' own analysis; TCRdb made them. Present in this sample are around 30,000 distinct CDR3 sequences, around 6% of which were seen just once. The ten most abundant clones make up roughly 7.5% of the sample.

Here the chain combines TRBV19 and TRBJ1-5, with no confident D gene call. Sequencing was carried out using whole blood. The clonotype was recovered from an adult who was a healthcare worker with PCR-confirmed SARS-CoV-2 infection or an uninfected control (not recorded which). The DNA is TGTGCCAGTAACTGGGGAAGCGGACAGCCCCAGCATTTT. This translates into CASNWGSGQPQHF. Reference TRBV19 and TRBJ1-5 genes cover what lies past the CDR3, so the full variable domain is DGGITQSPKYLFRKEGQNVTLSCEQNLNHDAMYWYRQDPGQGLRLIYYSQIVNDFQKGDIAEGYSVSREKKESFPLTVTSAQKNPTAFYLCASNWGSGQPQHFGDGTRLSIL.